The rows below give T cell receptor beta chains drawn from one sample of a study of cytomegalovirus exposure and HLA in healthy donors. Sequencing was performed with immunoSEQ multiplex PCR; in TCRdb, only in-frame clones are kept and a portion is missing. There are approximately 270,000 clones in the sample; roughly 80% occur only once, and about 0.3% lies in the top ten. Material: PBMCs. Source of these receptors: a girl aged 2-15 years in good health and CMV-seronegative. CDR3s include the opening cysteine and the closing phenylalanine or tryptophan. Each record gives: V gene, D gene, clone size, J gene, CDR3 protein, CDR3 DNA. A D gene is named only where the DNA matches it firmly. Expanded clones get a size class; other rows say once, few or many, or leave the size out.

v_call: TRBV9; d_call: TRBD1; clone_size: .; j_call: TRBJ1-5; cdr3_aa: CASSAGTGAPGQPQHF; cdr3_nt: TGTGCCAGCAGCGCAGGGACAGGGGCGCCGGGTCAGCCCCAGCATTTT
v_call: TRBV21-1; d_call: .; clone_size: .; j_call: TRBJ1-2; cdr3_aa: CASRNRENYGYTF; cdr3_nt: TGTGCCAGCAGAAACAGGGAAAACTATGGCTACACCTTC
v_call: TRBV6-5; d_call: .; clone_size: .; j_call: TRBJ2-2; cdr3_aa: CASSYWGLRITGELFF; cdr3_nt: TGTGCCAGCAGTTACTGGGGACTTAGGATCACCGGGGAGCTGTTTTTT
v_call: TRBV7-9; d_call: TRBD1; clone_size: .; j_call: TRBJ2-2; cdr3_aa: CASSFPRDDRARELFF; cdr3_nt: TGTGCCAGCAGCTTCCCGAGAGATGACAGGGCCAGGGAGCTGTTTTTT
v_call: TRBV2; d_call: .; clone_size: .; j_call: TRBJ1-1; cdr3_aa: CASSEFRQRLGTEAFF; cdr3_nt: TGTGCCAGCAGTGAATTTAGGCAGCGATTAGGCACTGAAGCTTTCTTT
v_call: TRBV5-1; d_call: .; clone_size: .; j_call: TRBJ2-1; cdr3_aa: CASRSPGQSRAEFF; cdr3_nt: TGCGCCAGCCGGTCCCCAGGCCAGTCCCGAGCGGAGTTCTTC
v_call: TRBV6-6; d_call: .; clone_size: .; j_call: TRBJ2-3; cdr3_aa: CASRDFGNGDVDTQYF; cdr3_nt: TGTGCCAGCAGGGACTTCGGAAACGGCGATGTCGATACGCAGTATTTT
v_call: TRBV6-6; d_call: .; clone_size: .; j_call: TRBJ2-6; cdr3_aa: CASIEGSGANVLTF; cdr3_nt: TGTGCCAGCATCGAGGGTTCTGGGGCCAACGTCCTGACTTTC
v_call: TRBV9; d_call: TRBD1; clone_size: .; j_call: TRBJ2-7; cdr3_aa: CASSPWTGENNEQYF; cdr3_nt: TGTGCCAGCAGCCCCTGGACAGGGGAGAACAACGAGCAGTACTTC
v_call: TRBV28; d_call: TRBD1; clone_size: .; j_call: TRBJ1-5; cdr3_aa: CASSLIRQGDQPQHF; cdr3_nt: TGTGCCAGCAGTTTGATACGACAGGGGGATCAGCCCCAGCATTTT
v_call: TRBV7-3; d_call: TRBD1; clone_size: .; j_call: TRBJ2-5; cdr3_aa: CASSLEPGGTQYF; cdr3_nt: TGTGCCAGCAGCTTGGAGCCAGGGGGGACCCAGTACTTC
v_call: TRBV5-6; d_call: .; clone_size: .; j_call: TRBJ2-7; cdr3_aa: CASSLVASYEQYF; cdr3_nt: TGTGCCAGCAGCTTGGTGGCCTCCTACGAGCAGTACTTC
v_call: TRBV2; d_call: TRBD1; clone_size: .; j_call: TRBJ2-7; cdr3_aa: CATKGTGDPYEQYF; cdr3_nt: TGTGCCACCAAAGGGACAGGGGACCCTTACGAGCAGTACTTC
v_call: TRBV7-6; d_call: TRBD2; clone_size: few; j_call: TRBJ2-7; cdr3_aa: CASSQGTSGTYEQYF; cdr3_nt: TGTGCCAGCAGCCAAGGGACTAGCGGTACCTACGAGCAGTACTTC
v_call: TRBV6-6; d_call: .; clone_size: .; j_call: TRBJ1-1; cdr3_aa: CASSYSQGDWDTEAFF; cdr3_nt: TGTGCCAGCAGTTACTCTCAGGGCGACTGGGACACTGAAGCTTTCTTT
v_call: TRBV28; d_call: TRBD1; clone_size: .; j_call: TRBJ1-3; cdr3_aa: CASSLQGPSVRNTIYF; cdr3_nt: TGTGCCAGCAGCCTACAGGGGCCCTCAGTTAGGAACACCATATATTTT
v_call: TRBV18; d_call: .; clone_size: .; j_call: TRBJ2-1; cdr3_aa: CASSPVSAYNEQFF; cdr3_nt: TGTGCCAGCTCACCAGTATCAGCCTACAATGAGCAGTTCTTC
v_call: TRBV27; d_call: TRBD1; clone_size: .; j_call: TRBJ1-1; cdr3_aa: CASRGTGRAEAFF; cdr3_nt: TGTGCCAGCAGGGGGACAGGACGGGCCGAAGCTTTCTTT
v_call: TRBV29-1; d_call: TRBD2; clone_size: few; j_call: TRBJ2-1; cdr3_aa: CSVHIAGGYNEQFF; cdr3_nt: TGCAGCGTTCATATAGCGGGAGGGTACAATGAGCAGTTCTTC
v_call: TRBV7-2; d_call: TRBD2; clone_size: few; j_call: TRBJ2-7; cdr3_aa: CASSKLAGGPYEQYF; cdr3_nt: TGTGCCAGCAGCAAACTAGCGGGAGGGCCCTACGAGCAGTACTTC
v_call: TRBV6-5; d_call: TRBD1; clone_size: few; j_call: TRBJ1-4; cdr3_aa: CASSYFGQGGEKLFF; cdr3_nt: TGTGCCAGCAGTTACTTTGGACAGGGTGGGGAAAAACTGTTTTTT
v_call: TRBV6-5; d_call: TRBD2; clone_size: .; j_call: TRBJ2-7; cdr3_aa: CASQREEGTTYEQYF; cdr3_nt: TGTGCCAGCCAGCGGGAGGAGGGAACGACCTACGAGCAGTACTTC
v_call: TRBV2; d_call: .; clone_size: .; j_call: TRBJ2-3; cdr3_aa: CASTRPGPDTQYF; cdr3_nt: TGTGCCAGCACGAGGCCCGGCCCAGATACGCAGTATTTT
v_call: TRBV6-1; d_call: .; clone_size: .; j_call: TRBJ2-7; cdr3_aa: CASSVVFSYEQYF; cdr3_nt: TGTGCCAGCAGTGTGGTGTTTAGCTACGAGCAGTACTTC
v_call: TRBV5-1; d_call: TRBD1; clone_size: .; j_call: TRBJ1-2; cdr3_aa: CASSLVGLWDRKYGYTF; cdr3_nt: TGCGCCAGCAGCTTGGTAGGCCTTTGGGACAGGAAATATGGCTACACCTTC
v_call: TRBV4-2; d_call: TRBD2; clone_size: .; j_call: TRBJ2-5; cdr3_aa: CASSQDRSGGLETQYF; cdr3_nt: TGTGCCAGCAGCCAAGATCGAAGCGGGGGGCTGGAGACCCAGTACTTC
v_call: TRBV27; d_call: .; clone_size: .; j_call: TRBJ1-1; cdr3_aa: CASGPGRNTEAFF; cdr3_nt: TGTGCCAGCGGTCCGGGGAGGAACACTGAAGCTTTCTTT
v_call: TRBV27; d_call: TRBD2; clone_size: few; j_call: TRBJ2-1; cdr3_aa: CASSFREGPSNEQFF; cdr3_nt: TGTGCCAGCAGTTTTCGGGAGGGCCCTTCTAATGAGCAGTTCTTC
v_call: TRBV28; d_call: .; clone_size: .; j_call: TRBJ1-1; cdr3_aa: CASSDSRGTTEAFF; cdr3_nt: TGTGCCAGCAGTGACTCGAGGGGGACCACTGAAGCTTTCTTT
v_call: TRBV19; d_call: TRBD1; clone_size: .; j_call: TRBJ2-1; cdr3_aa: CASSAGQVVVGHEQFF; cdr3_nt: TGTGCCAGTAGTGCAGGACAGGTAGTGGTTGGGCATGAGCAGTTCTTC
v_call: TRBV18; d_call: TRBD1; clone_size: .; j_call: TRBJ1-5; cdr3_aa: CASSPGTVGLYSNQPQHF; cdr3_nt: TGTGCCAGCTCACCCGGGACAGTAGGACTCTATAGCAATCAGCCCCAGCATTTT
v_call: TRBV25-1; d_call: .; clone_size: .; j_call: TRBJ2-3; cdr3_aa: CASSEPGQTSTDTQYF; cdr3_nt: TGTGCCAGCAGTGAACCGGGACAAACTAGCACAGATACGCAGTATTTT
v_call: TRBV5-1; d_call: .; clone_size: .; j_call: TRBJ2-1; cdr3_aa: CASSLPGTYNEQFF; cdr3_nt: TGCGCCAGCAGCTTGCCGGGGACCTACAATGAGCAGTTCTTC
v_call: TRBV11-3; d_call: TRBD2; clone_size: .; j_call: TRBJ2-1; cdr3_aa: CASSHPDSSGRKYNEQFF; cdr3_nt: TGTGCCAGCAGCCATCCCGATTCTAGCGGGAGGAAATACAATGAGCAGTTCTTC
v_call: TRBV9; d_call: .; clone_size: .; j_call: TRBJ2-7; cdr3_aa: CASSLSPPYEQYF; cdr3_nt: TGTGCCAGCAGTCTATCCCCCCCCTACGAGCAGTACTTC
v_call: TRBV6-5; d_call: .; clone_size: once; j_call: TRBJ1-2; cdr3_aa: CASSYGRNYGYTF; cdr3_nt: TGTGCCAGCAGTTATGGGAGAAACTATGGCTACACCTTC
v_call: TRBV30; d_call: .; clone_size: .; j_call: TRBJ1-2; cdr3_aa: CAWSVWMAGVPNYGYTF; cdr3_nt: TGTGCCTGGAGTGTATGGATGGCAGGGGTTCCGAACTATGGCTACACCTTC
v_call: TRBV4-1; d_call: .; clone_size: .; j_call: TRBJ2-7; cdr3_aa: CASSQVGGLPYEQYF; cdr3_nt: TGCGCCAGCAGCCAAGTAGGCGGGCTCCCCTACGAGCAGTACTTC
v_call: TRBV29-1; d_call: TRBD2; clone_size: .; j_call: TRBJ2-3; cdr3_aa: CSVTSGGSTDTQYF; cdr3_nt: TGCAGCGTTACTAGCGGGGGAAGCACAGATACGCAGTATTTT
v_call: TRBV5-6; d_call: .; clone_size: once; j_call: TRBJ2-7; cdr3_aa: CASSFGQGYNEQYF; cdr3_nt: TGTGCCAGCAGCTTTGGGCAGGGGTATAACGAGCAGTACTTC
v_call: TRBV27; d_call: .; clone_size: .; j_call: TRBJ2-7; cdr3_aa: CASSLSSDTIYEQYF; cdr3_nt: TGTGCCAGCAGTTTATCTTCGGACACCATCTACGAGCAGTACTTC
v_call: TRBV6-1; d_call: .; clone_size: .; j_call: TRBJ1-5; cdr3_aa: CASRSDGNQPQHF; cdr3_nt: TGTGCCAGCAGGAGCGACGGTAATCAGCCCCAGCATTTT
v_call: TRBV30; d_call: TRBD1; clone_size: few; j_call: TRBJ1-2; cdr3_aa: CAWSTPDRGSYGYTF; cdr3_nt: TGTGCCTGGAGTACCCCAGACAGGGGATCCTATGGCTACACCTTC
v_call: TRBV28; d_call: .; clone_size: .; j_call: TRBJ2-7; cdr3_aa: CASSLWDSNLYEQYF; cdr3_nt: TGTGCCAGCAGTTTATGGGACAGTAACCTCTACGAGCAGTACTTC
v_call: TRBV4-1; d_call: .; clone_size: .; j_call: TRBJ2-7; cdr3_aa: CASSQDGGAQYF; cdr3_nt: TGCGCCAGCAGCCAAGATGGTGGGGCGCAGTACTTC
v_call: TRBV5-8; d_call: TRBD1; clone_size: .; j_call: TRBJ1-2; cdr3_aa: CASSFRGHGYGYTF; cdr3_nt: TGTGCCAGCAGCTTCAGGGGGCATGGATATGGCTACACCTTC
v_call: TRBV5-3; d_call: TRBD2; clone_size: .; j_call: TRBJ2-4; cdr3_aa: CARSLFGLAGIPNIQYF; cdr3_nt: TGTGCCAGAAGCTTATTTGGACTAGCGGGGATCCCAAACATTCAGTACTTC
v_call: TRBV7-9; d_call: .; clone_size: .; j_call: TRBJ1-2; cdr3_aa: CASSLRGVAFSGYTF; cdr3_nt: TGTGCCAGCAGCTTACGCGGGGTGGCTTTCAGTGGCTACACCTTC
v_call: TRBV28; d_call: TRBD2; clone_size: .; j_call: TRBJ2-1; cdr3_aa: CASRTHTSGIWYNEQFF; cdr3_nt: TGTGCCAGCAGGACCCATACTAGCGGGATATGGTACAATGAGCAGTTCTTC
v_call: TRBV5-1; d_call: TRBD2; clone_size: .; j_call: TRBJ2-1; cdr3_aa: CASSGSGGAADEQFF; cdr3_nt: TGCGCCAGCAGTGGGAGCGGGGGGGCCGCCGATGAGCAGTTCTTC
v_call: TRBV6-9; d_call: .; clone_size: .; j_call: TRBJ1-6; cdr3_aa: CASSAGREGCSPLHF; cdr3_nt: TGTGCCAGCAGTGCTGGCAGGGAGGGATGCTCACCCCTCCACTTT
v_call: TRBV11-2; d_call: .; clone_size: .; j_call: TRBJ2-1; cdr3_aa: CASSFGDEQFF; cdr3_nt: TGTGCCAGCAGCTTCGGGGATGAGCAGTTCTTC
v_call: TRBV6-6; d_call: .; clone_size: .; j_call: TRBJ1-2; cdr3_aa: CASSYSTEANYGYTF; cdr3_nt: TGTGCCAGCAGTTACTCGACAGAAGCTAACTATGGCTACACCTTC
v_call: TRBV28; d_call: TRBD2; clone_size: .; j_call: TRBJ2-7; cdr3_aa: CASSLWTSGTNEQYF; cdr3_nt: TGTGCCAGCAGTTTGTGGACTAGCGGGACCAACGAGCAGTACTTC
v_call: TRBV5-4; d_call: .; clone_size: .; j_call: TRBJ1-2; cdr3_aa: CASSLDRKYGYTF; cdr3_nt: TGTGCCAGCAGCTTGGACAGAAAATATGGCTACACCTTC
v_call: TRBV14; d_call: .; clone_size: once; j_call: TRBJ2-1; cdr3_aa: CASSQVGGEYNEQFF; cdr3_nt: TGTGCCAGCAGCCAAGTTGGCGGCGAGTACAATGAGCAGTTCTTC